This entry lists 8 T cell receptor beta chains sequenced from one sample in a study of T cell responses to AZD1222 COVID-19 vaccine. Sequencing used immunoSEQ multiplex PCR; TCRdb keeps in-frame clones, though not all of them. The sample lists about 270,000 clones; 90% to 95% were seen once. The material sequenced was peripheral blood, taken 28 days after the second AZD1222 dose. The receptors here all came from an adult who received the AZD1222 COVID-19 vaccine.

The CDR3 protein is CASRYGATNEKLFF. As DNA, the CDR3 is TGTGCCAGCAGATATGGGGCAACTAATGAAAAACTGTTTTTT. The V gene is TRBV6-5, the J gene TRBJ1-4; D unclear. CDR3 size: 14 residues. Germline CDR1 reads MNHEY; CDR2 reads SVGAGI. V was cut by 6 bases and J by 0 bases, with 8 bases left in between.

V and J are TRBV3-1 (or the pseudogene TRBV3-2) and TRBJ1-1; D call uncertain. The CDR3 contains 14 residues. Looked up from germline, CDR1 is LGHDT and CDR2 is YNNKEL (reference sequence). V lost 1 base and J lost 4, with 10 bases in between. The CDR3 is CASSQVSSGTEAFF. The CDR3 DNA is TGTGCCAGCAGCCAAGTCTCGAGTGGCACTGAAGCTTTCTTT.

The genes are TRBV18 and TRBJ2-3; 14 nucleotides match TRBD2. After removal of 3 bases from V and 0 bases from J, the junction contained 5 bases not matched to a gene. The CDR3 has 18 residues. Germline values: CDR1 KGHSH, CDR2 LQKENI. CDR3 loop: CASSPGLAGVRSTDTQYF. CDR3 DNA sequence: TGTGCCAGCTCACCGGGACTAGCGGGGGTCAGGAGCACAGATACGCAGTATTTT. Full variable domain (missing parts from reference TRBV18 and TRBJ2-3): NAGVMQNPRHLVRRRGQEARLRCSPMKGHSHVYWYRQLPEEGLKFMVYLQKENIIDESGMPKERFSAEFPKEGPSILRIQQVVRGDSAAYFCASSPGLAGVRSTDTQYFGPGTRLTVL.

This clone appeared a single time. The chain combines TRBV6-5 with TRBJ2-1; D unresolved. The CDR3 totals 11 residues. V lost 8 bases and J lost 4, with 6 bases in between. Looked up from germline, CDR1 is MNHEY and CDR2 is SVGAGI. CDR3 loop: CASLNYNEQFF. The CDR3 DNA is TGTGCCAGCCTTAATTACAATGAGCAGTTCTTC.

In DNA, the CDR3 is TGTGCCAGCAGTGAACAGGGGGGGAGCGGCTACACCTTC. It specifies CASSEQGGSGYTF. The rearrangement uses TRBV2 and TRBJ1-2; 7 nucleotides align to TRBD1. V gave up 2 bases and J gave up 8 bases; unmatched junction bases: 5. The CDR3 runs to 13 residues. Germline CDR1 reads SNHLY; CDR2 reads FYNNEI.

This clone was observed a handful of times. The J gene is TRBJ2-1, the V gene TRBV7-2; 7 nucleotides match TRBD2. The CDR3 runs 14 residues. CDR1 and CDR2 (germline): SGHTA, FQGNSA. J gave up 1 base and V 10 bases, and 7 bases lay outside the gene matches. CDR3 residues: CATGRERSYNEQFF. The CDR3 nucleotides read TGTGCCACAGGGCGGGAGAGGTCCTACAATGAGCAGTTCTTC.

CDR3 loop: CASSIEVDGYTF. CDR3 in DNA: TGTGCCAGCAGCATAGAGGTCGATGGCTACACCTTC. V is TRBV4-2 and J is TRBJ1-2, with no clear D. The CDR3 length is 12 residues. The V gene lost 5 bases and the J gene lost 6 bases, with 10 bases spanning the gap. CDR1 and CDR2 (germline): LGHNA, YNFKEQ.

This chain joins TRBV19 and TRBJ1-5; TRBD1 is a possible D gene (5 bases). Germline assignment: CDR1 LNHDA and CDR2 SQIVND (reference sequence). The CDR3 sequence is 13 residues long. Deletions cut 1 base from V and 9 bases from J, with 10 bases between. The CDR3 is CASSIGGALPQHF. The CDR3 nucleotides are TGTGCCAGTAGTATAGGAGGGGCGTTGCCCCAGCATTTT.